This T cell receptor beta chain appears in the sequencing data of a study of cytotoxic CD8 clonotypes in ibrutinib-treated CLL. For the study at large: Collecting the response samples happened after a median 12 months of treatment, with a range of 6 to 36.

Clones were sequenced by immunoSEQ multiplex PCR, and TCRdb holds only the in-frame ones, with some missing. Of about 150,000 clones listed, 60% to 85% are singletons. Of note for this clone: The antigen is unknown.

Study-level findings and limits: Few clonotypes were public, and these shrank or held steady under treatment. At progression, clonality fell back toward baseline after rising at ibrutinib response. Patients had baseline clonality above age-matched healthy donors, and this clonality moved with circulating CD8+ T-cell counts.

V was pared by 8 bases and J by 3 bases, with 17 bases between. Per the germline V gene, CDR1 is WNHNN and CDR2 is SYGVQD (reference sequence). This CDR3 has 14 amino acids. Sequenced here: PBMCs, sampled after 24 months of ibrutinib treatment. This clonotype was obtained from a human donor with chronic lymphocytic leukemia. The chain links TRBV10-1 to TRBJ2-7, with a tentative D call TRBD2 (7 bases). CDR3 sequence (DNA): TGCGCCAGCCCTCCACAGGGAGGGATCTACGAGCAGTACTTC. Amino acids: CASPPQGGIYEQYF.